This passage covers 13 T cell receptor beta chains from one sample sequenced in a study of T-cell reconstitution after alpha-beta-depleted transplantation in children. Library preparation (for TCRbeta) was performed with unique molecular identifiers. TCRdb itself ran the PCR reads through MiXCR, one entry per CDR3 protein. The repertoire has some 600,000 distinct CDR3 sequences, about 15% of them found once; the top ten carry approximately 1%. The sequenced sample was PBMCs from the stem cell graft donor, obtained from the stem cell graft. These receptors originate from a human donor who donated a stem cell graft to a child with acute myeloid leukemia.

This clonotype has ten or more counts. The V gene is TRBV5-1, the J gene TRBJ2-7, with 13 bases identical to TRBD2. The length of the CDR3 is 15 residues. The germline gives CDR1 SGHRS, CDR2 YFSETQ. With V trimmed by 4 bases and J by 2 bases, 3 bases remained unmatched. The CDR3 DNA reads TGCGCCAGCAGCGCGGGACTAGCGGGGACCTACGAGCAGTACTTC. It is translated as CASSAGLAGTYEQYF.

This chain connects TRBV3-1 to TRBJ2-5, with 8 bases aligning to TRBD2. Germline CDR1 reads LGHDT; CDR2 reads YNNKEL (reference sequence). Trimming at V came to 5 bases and at J to 5 bases, leaving 16 bases not matched to a gene. CDR3 length equals 17 residues. CDR3 protein: CASSNPGGGREEETQYF. CDR3 nucleotide sequence: TGTGCCAGCAGCAATCCTGGCGGGGGGAGAGAGGAGGAGACCCAGTACTTC.

This clonotype was seen ten or more times. The chain joins TRBV13 to TRBJ1-1, with 9 bases matching TRBD1. The germline gives CDR1 PRHDT, CDR2 FYEKMQ (reference sequence). This CDR3 region has 15 residues. The V and J ends lost 4 bases and 5 bases, in that order; junction bases with no gene match: 8. This CDR3 reads CASSSRTGERTEAFF. In DNA, the CDR3 is TGTGCCAGCAGCTCCCGGACAGGGGAGAGGACTGAAGCTTTCTTT.

This chain uses TRBV7-9 with TRBJ2-1; TRBD2 is a possible D gene (6 bases). The CDR3 sequence is 16 residues long. The germline gives CDR1 SEHNR, CDR2 FQNEAQ (reference sequence). With 3 bases removed from V and 1 base from J, the gap between germline ends came to 13 bases. The CDR3 region has the DNA TGTGCCAGCAGCTTTGGAGGGGCTAGGTCCTACAATGAGCAGTTCTTC. Translating it yields CASSFGGARSYNEQFF.

This rearrangement joins TRBV11-2 to TRBJ1-2; D uncertain. Germline CDR1 reads SGHAT; CDR2 reads FQNNGV. Trimming pared 5 bases from V and 8 bases from J, leaving 9 bases between. The CDR3 spans 11 residues. The CDR3 protein is CASSVTRGYTF. In DNA, the CDR3 is TGTGCCAGCAGCGTAACACGCGGCTACACCTTC.

This clonotype was seen ten or more times. The V call is TRBV20-1, the J call TRBJ2-3; D call uncertain. Trimming stripped 3 bases from V and 0 bases from J, with 10 bases between. CDR3 length equals 14 residues. In germline, CDR1 is DFQATT, CDR2 SNEGSKA (reference sequence). CDR3 protein: CSASRVTSTDTQYF. The DNA of the CDR3 is TGCAGTGCTAGTCGGGTCACTAGCACAGATACGCAGTATTTT.

This clonotype was counted only a few times. The rearrangement joins TRBV7-3 to TRBJ2-5; tentatively, D is TRBD1 (8 bases). Looked up from germline, CDR1 is SGHTA and CDR2 is FQGTGA. Trimming cost V 5 bases and J 2 bases, with 18 bases left between them. This CDR3 has 16 amino acids. The CDR3, as DNA: TGTGCCAGCAGCCCACAGGGGGGGGGGCTTCAAGAGACCCAGTACTTC. Translated, it gives CASSPQGGGLQETQYF.

This clonotype has at least ten counts. The genes are TRBV20-1 and TRBJ2-4, with a tentative D call TRBD1 (5 bases). Germline CDR1 reads DFQATT; CDR2 reads SNEGSKA (reference sequence). V was clipped by 6 bases and J by 0 bases, with 21 bases between them. This CDR3 spans 17 amino acids. Written as DNA, the CDR3 is TGCAGTGCCGCCCCCTACGACAGTTGGATAGCCAAAAACATTCAGTACTTC. Amino acids: CSAAPYDSWIAKNIQYF.

This clonotype was counted only a few times. V is TRBV5-1 and J is TRBJ1-1; D ambiguous. The V and J ends lost 0 bases and 4 bases respectively, with 13 bases between them. The CDR3 has 15 residues. The germline CDR1 and CDR2 sequences are SGHRS and YFSETQ. CDR3 sequence (DNA): TGCGCCAGCAGCTTGGGACGGGTAACGAGCACTGAAGCTTTCTTT. It translates to CASSLGRVTSTEAFF.

This clonotype was seen at least ten times. This rearrangement joins TRBV29-1 to TRBJ2-1; 9 bases fit TRBD1. Germline CDR1 SQVTM, CDR2 ANQGSEA. CDR3 length equals 13 residues. V shed 7 bases and J 2 bases; nucleotides not matched to a gene: 3. For the CDR3, the DNA is TGCAGCGGGGGACAGGGAGCCTACAATGAGCAGTTCTTC. Translated, it gives CSGGQGAYNEQFF.

This clonotype was counted many times. The rearrangement joins TRBV7-9 to TRBJ2-1; D gene unclear. Germline CDR1 and CDR2: SEHNR and FQNEAQ (reference sequence). The CDR3 sequence is 12 residues long. Trimming cost V 5 bases and J 5 bases, with 7 bases left between them. The CDR3 DNA reads TGTGCCAGCAGCCAAGCTAACAATGAGCAGTTCTTC. This encodes CASSQANNEQFF.

This chain connects TRBV12-3 or TRBV12-4 to TRBJ2-3, with 9 bases fitting TRBD2. The CDR3 length is 15 residues. With 6 bases clipped from V and 4 bases from J, the junction kept 8 bases outside the gene matches. CDR3 loop: CASSRSGGRPDTQYF. The CDR3 region has the DNA TGTGCCAGCAGCCGTAGCGGGGGAAGACCAGATACGCAGTATTTT.

The rearrangement uses TRBV6-2 or TRBV6-3 and TRBJ2-1; possible D gene TRBD2, 6 bases. V shed 2 bases and J shed 10 bases, with 24 bases lying between them. The CDR3 covers 17 residues. From germline, CDR1 is MNHEY and CDR2 SVGEGT. The CDR3: CASSYERAGVFSGEQFF. The CDR3 DNA is TGTGCCAGCAGTTACGAGAGGGCCGGGGTTTTCAGCGGGGAGCAGTTCTTC.